This record covers a single T cell receptor beta chain. This sample is part of a study of blood T cells in healthy people across ages. The second PCR ran roughly 6 to 11 cycles with a sample-barcoded 5' primer and J-beta primers. MiXCR, run by TCRdb on the 5' RACE reads, gives a single entry per CDR3 protein. The sample has 700,000 to 850,000 distinct CDR3 sequences, approximately 55% seen once; the top ten hold under 50%. V was cut by 6 bases and J by 5 bases, with 16 bases left in between. The CDR3 length is 14 residues. The germline V gene has CDR1 DFQATT and CDR2 SNEGSKA (reference sequence). Sample: blood. The source of this sequence is an older man in good health. The chain carries TRBV20-1 and TRBJ2-2; D is ambiguous. The CDR3 DNA reads as TGCAGTGCCCTCTCCCGGATGGGAACCGGGGAGCTGTTTTTT. As protein: CSALSRMGTGELFF.